This entry lists 30 T cell receptor beta chains sequenced from one sample in a study of T cells after yellow fever vaccination. TCRdb processed the 5' RACE reads anew with MiXCR; each CDR3 protein has one entry. The sample has hundreds of thousands of distinct CDR3 sequences, roughly 9% seen once; the top ten hold around 3.1%. The sequencing here drew on CD4+ T cells sorted from PBMCs, taken 5 days after the yellow fever booster vaccination. The receptors come from a man aged 18 to 30 who received the YFV17D yellow fever vaccine.

The table lists this clonotype with a few counts. J is TRBJ1-6 and V is TRBV12-3 or TRBV12-4, with 8 bases that match TRBD1. The CDR3 covers 13 residues. Trimming removed 6 bases from V and 8 bases from J; junction bases left unmatched: 3. This CDR3 reads CASSQGAHSPLHF. As DNA, the CDR3 is TGTGCCAGCAGCCAGGGGGCACATTCACCCCTCCACTTT.

In this sample, this clonotype turned up a few times. This chain uses TRBV3-1 with TRBJ2-5; D unresolved. Germline assignment: CDR1 LGHDT and CDR2 YNNKEL (reference sequence). Trimming removed 3 bases at V and 4 bases at J, with 12 bases between. There are 14 residues in the CDR3. In nucleotides, the CDR3 is TGTGCCAGCAGCCAGAGCTACTCCATAGAGACCCAGTACTTC. This encodes CASSQSYSIETQYF.

This clonotype was counted a few times. This rearrangement joins TRBV6-5 to TRBJ1-3; no clear D. V was trimmed by 0 bases and J by 2 bases, leaving 8 bases between them. Germline V CDR1 and CDR2: MNHEY, SVGAGI. The CDR3 extends over 15 amino acids. The DNA of the CDR3 is TGTGCCAGCAGTTACTCGTGGGTTCCTGGAAACACCATATATTTT. Translated, it gives CASSYSWVPGNTIYF.

This clonotype was seen at least ten times. The chain couples TRBV4-2 to TRBJ2-1; possible D gene TRBD1, 6 bases. V lost 4 bases and J lost 8, with 21 bases in between. The CDR3 contains 16 residues. From germline, CDR1 is LGHNA and CDR2 YNFKEQ. CDR3 protein: CASSLSLGYGGDEQFF. The CDR3 coding sequence is TGTGCCAGCAGCCTTTCTTTGGGCTATGGGGGCGATGAGCAGTTCTTC.

This clonotype has ten or more counts. The chain has TRBV10-3 and TRBJ2-5; 7 nucleotides line up with TRBD1. This CDR3 is 15 amino acids long. V dropped 5 bases and J dropped 5; count of bases not matched to a gene: 11. Germline assignment: CDR1 ENHRY and CDR2 SYGVKD. This CDR3 reads CAISTRDSPGETQYF. The CDR3 DNA sequence: TGTGCCATCAGTACCCGGGACAGTCCTGGGGAGACCCAGTACTTC.

The sample holds many counts of this clonotype. V is TRBV5-4 and J is TRBJ2-5, with 10 positions matching TRBD1. CDR1 is SGHNT, CDR2 YYREEE, per germline (reference sequence). The J segment lost 5 bases and the V segment lost 5 bases, leaving 9 bases of the junction unmatched. The CDR3 is made up of 15 amino acids. The CDR3 region has the DNA TGTGCCAGCAGATCCGGGACAGGGGTAGTGGAGACCCAGTACTTC. It translates to CASRSGTGVVETQYF.

In its sample, this clonotype was seen a few times. This rearrangement joins TRBV5-1 to TRBJ2-1, with TRBD1 identical over 9 bases. Germline CDR1 is SGHRS and CDR2 is YFSETQ. Trimming cost V 4 bases and J 3 bases; bases outside gene matches: 8. The CDR3 sequence is 16 residues long. This CDR3 is CASSLIGTGYYNEQFF. The CDR3 region has the DNA TGCGCCAGCAGCCTGATCGGGACAGGGTACTACAATGAGCAGTTCTTC.

This clonotype has just a few counts. V gene TRBV6-5 combines with J gene TRBJ2-3; no clear D. V lost 8 bases, J lost 4 bases, and 10 bases lay in between. Germline CDR1 reads MNHEY; CDR2 reads SVGAGI. The CDR3 has 12 residues. CDR3 nucleotide sequence: TGTGCCAGCGGAAGCTGGCCAGATACGCAGTATTTT. Residues: CASGSWPDTQYF.

The chain links TRBV12-3 or TRBV12-4 to TRBJ1-5; tentatively, D is TRBD1 (5 bases). V gave up 2 bases and J gave up 5 bases, with 7 bases separating them. The CDR3 is 13 amino acids. The CDR3 DNA sequence: TGTGCCAGCAGTTTAATGGGGGATCAGCCCCAGCATTTT. Its translation: CASSLMGDQPQHF.

In this sample, this clonotype turned up a few times. This chain uses TRBV6-2 or TRBV6-3 with TRBJ2-7; the match to TRBD1 covers 12 bases. Germline V gene sequence: CDR1 MNHEY, CDR2 SVGEGT. Trimming cost V 0 bases and J 5 bases; bases outside gene matches: 8. There are 17 residues in the CDR3. CDR3 nucleotide sequence: TGTGCCAGCAGTTACTCTCCGGGACAGGGGGCCAGGAACGAGCAGTACGTC. It yields the protein CASSYSPGQGARNEQYV.

This chain uses TRBV28 with TRBJ2-7, with unresolved D. V shed 5 bases and J shed 5 bases, with 13 bases lying between them. Per germline, CDR1 MDHEN and CDR2 SYDVKM. The CDR3 has 13 amino acids. The CDR3, as DNA: TGTGCCAGCAGTGAGACGGCGAGAAACGAGCAGTACGTC. It codes for CASSETARNEQYV.

The genes are TRBV5-1 and TRBJ2-2; the D is unclear. The germline V gene encodes CDR1 SGHRS and CDR2 YFSETQ. The CDR3 loop spans 15 amino acids. Trimming removed 4 bases from V and 1 base from J, with 11 bases in between. CDR3 sequence (DNA): TGCGCCAGCAGCGAGATGGCGGAGAACACCGGGGAGCTGTTTTTT. It specifies CASSEMAENTGELFF. The variable domain in full, with the rest retrieved from reference TRBV5-1 and TRBJ2-2, is KAGVTQTPRYLIKTRGQQVTLSCSPISGHRSVSWYQQTPGQGLQFLFEYFSETQRNKGNFPGRFSGRQFSNSRSEMNVSTLELGDSALYLCASSEMAENTGELFFGEGSRLTVL.

The chain couples TRBV28 to TRBJ1-1; D gene uncertain. This CDR3 has 17 residues. V was pared by 5 bases and J by 4 bases, with 23 bases between. The germline V gene encodes CDR1 MDHEN and CDR2 SYDVKM. CDR3: CASSLYRLVRLGTEAFF. The CDR3 bases are TGTGCCAGCAGTCTCTATCGACTAGTAAGGTTGGGCACTGAAGCTTTCTTT.

This clonotype has a handful of counts. The chain uses TRBV5-1 and TRBJ2-3, with TRBD1 identical over 7 bases. Germline V gene data show CDR1 as SGHRS and CDR2 as YFSETQ. This CDR3 is 19 amino acids long. Trimming cost V 3 bases and J 2 bases; bases outside gene matches: 18. CDR3 in amino acids: CASSYRGRQYVGSTDTQYF. CDR3 nucleotide sequence: TGCGCCAGCAGCTACAGGGGAAGGCAGTACGTAGGGTCCACAGATACGCAGTATTTT.

V and J are TRBV5-1 and TRBJ1-1, with D unclear. CDR3 size: 15 residues. V was trimmed by 5 bases and J by 0 bases, leaving 14 bases between them. Germline-derived CDR1 and CDR2 are SGHRS and YFSETQ. CDR3 sequence: CASSYGSNMNTEAFF. The CDR3 DNA sequence: TGCGCCAGCAGTTACGGATCGAACATGAACACTGAAGCTTTCTTT.

This clonotype was picked up a small number of times. The chain joins TRBV6-5 to TRBJ2-1, with 10 bases matching TRBD1. Looked up from germline, CDR1 is MNHEY and CDR2 is SVGAGI. The CDR3 is 16 residues long. V was pared by 2 bases and J by 6 bases, with 7 bases of the junction left unmatched. In DNA, the CDR3 is TGTGCCAGCAGTTACGCGGGACAGGGGTATCGCAATGAGCAGTTCTTC. Protein sequence: CASSYAGQGYRNEQFF.

In nucleotides, the CDR3 is TGTGCCAGCAGTTCCCCGGGACAGTGGGACATGAACACTGAAGCTTTCTTT. Its translation is CASSSPGQWDMNTEAFF. This rearrangement joins TRBV28 to TRBJ1-1, with TRBD1 matching 7 bases. The trim removed 4 bases at V and 0 bases at J, leaving 11 bases unmatched. Germline loops: CDR1 MDHEN, CDR2 SYDVKM. The CDR3 runs 17 residues.

This clonotype was recorded at least ten times. V and J are TRBV12-3 or TRBV12-4 and TRBJ2-7; 8 bases agree with TRBD1. V lost 5 bases and J lost 5; bases outside the gene matches: 8. There are 14 residues in the CDR3. CDR3 in DNA: TGTGCCAGCAGTATCGCGGACAGGGCCCACGAGCAGTACTTC. Translation: CASSIADRAHEQYF.

The J gene is TRBJ2-5, the V gene TRBV21-1; the table's D call of TRBD1 was not tested on the DNA. TRBV21-1 is flagged as a pseudogene. The CDR3 is 17 amino acids. As DNA, the CDR3 is TGTGCCAGCAGCAAAACACGACCGGGGTTCGACCAAGACATCCAGTACTTC. Its translation is CASSKTRPGFDQDIQYF.

The chain's CDR3 is CATSRGGNSGNTIYF. The DNA for the CDR3 is TGTGCCACCAGCAGAGGGGGGAACTCTGGAAACACCATATATTTT. The rearrangement uses TRBV15 and TRBJ1-3; possible D gene TRBD1, 5 bases. V dropped 1 base and J dropped 0 bases, with 7 bases sitting between them. The CDR3 is 15 residues long. Germline lookup yields CDR1 LNHNV and CDR2 YYDKDF (reference sequence).

This clonotype was detected only a few times. V gene TRBV2 combines with J gene TRBJ1-3; D gene uncertain. CDR3 length equals 13 residues. Trimming took off 6 bases at V and 3 bases at J, with 9 bases between the two ends. The germline V gene encodes CDR1 SNHLY and CDR2 FYNNEI. The CDR3 sequence is CASRREVGNTIYF. The DNA for the CDR3 is TGTGCCAGCAGGCGGGAGGTTGGAAACACCATATATTTT. The variable domain in full, with the rest retrieved from reference TRBV2 and TRBJ1-3, is EPEVTQTPSHQVTQMGQEVILRCVPISNHLYFYWYRQILGQKVEFLVSFYNNEISEKSEIFDDQFSVERPDGSNFTLKIRSTKLEDSAMYFCASRREVGNTIYFGEGSWLTVV.

This clonotype was detected only a few times. This rearrangement joins TRBV5-1 to TRBJ2-2; unclear D gene. The CDR3 sequence is 14 residues long. Between the trimmed V and J ends, which lost 0 bases and 7 bases, there was a span of 10 bases. CDR1 is SGHRS, CDR2 YFSETQ, per germline. CDR3 sequence (DNA): TGCGCCAGCAGCTTGGTATGGGCTGGCGGGGAGCTGTTTTTT. Translation gives CASSLVWAGGELFF.

This clonotype has at least ten counts. The chain is built from TRBV4-3 and TRBJ1-6; no clear D. Deletions cut 0 bases from V and 7 bases from J, with 7 bases between. Germline assignment: CDR1 LGHNA and CDR2 YSLEER. The CDR3 covers 14 residues. The CDR3 here is CASSQDRRNSPLHF. The CDR3 DNA reads TGCGCCAGCAGCCAAGATCGACGGAATTCACCCCTCCACTTT.

This clonotype was seen more than once but under ten times. This chain uses TRBV5-1 with TRBJ2-5; 7 bases are shared with TRBD1. Germline trimming cut 5 bases from V and 1 base from J; bases unmatched to any gene: 11. The CDR3 covers 16 residues. Per germline, CDR1 SGHRS and CDR2 YFSETQ. The CDR3 reads CASRGSWAGGQETQYF. CDR3 DNA sequence: TGCGCCAGCAGGGGTAGCTGGGCAGGGGGCCAAGAGACCCAGTACTTC.

V and J are TRBV5-6 and TRBJ1-1, with TRBD1 as a possible D gene (6 bases). Germline CDR1 SGHDT, CDR2 YYEEEE. V was clipped by 4 bases and J by 1 base, with 11 bases between them. The CDR3 is 14 residues long. The CDR3: CASSRQETNTEAFF. CDR3 nucleotides: TGTGCCAGCAGCCGACAGGAAACGAACACTGAAGCTTTCTTT. Drawing the rest from reference TRBV5-6 and TRBJ1-1, the complete variable domain is DAGVTQSPTHLIKTRGQQVTLRCSPKSGHDTVSWYQQALGQGPQFIFQYYEEEERQRGNFPDRFSGHQFPNYSSELNVNALLLGDSALYLCASSRQETNTEAFFGQGTRLTVV.

This clonotype came up a few times. This chain links TRBV5-1 with TRBJ1-1; 7 bases align to TRBD1. The CDR3 contains 14 residues. Trimming at V came to 2 bases and at J to 6 bases, leaving 7 bases not matched to a gene. The germline V gene has CDR1 SGHRS and CDR2 YFSETQ. Written as DNA, the CDR3 is TGCGCCAGCAGCTTTGACAGGGTAGAAGCTGAAGCTTTCTTT. Translating it yields CASSFDRVEAEAFF.

This clonotype was seen ten or more times. CDR3 amino acids: CASSRADSYEQYV. For the CDR3, the DNA is TGTGCCAGCAGTCGCGCGGACTCCTACGAGCAGTACGTC. This rearrangement joins TRBV5-6 to TRBJ2-7; D remains unclear. Deletions cut 5 bases from V and 0 bases from J, with 9 bases between. This CDR3 is 13 amino acids long. Germline V gives CDR1 SGHDT, CDR2 YYEEEE.

The chain has TRBV12-3 or TRBV12-4 and TRBJ1-1; no reliable D call. The CDR3 length is 14 residues. The V and J ends lost 2 bases and 2 bases respectively, with 9 bases between them. CDR3 region: CASSLLKTNTEAFF. The CDR3 bases are TGTGCCAGCAGTTTATTGAAGACCAACACTGAAGCTTTCTTT.

A few counts support this clonotype. The V call is TRBV7-9, the J call TRBJ2-5, with 7 bases lining up with TRBD2. V gave up 4 bases and J gave up 4 bases; unmatched junction bases: 9. Germline V CDR1 and CDR2: SEHNR, FQNEAQ (reference sequence). This CDR3 contains 15 residues. Here the CDR3 DNA reads TGTGCCAGCAGCTCCTGGGGGGGACGAGTAGAGACCCAGTACTTC. Translated: CASSSWGGRVETQYF.

This clonotype was recorded many times. The chain couples TRBV4-3 to TRBJ2-5; TRBD1 is a possible D gene (5 bases). V lost 3 bases and J lost 4, with 9 bases in between. The CDR3 contains 13 residues. Germline CDR1 LGHNA, CDR2 YSLEER. The CDR3 here is CASSQTVAETQYF. CDR3 sequence (DNA): TGCGCCAGCAGCCAGACAGTGGCAGAGACCCAGTACTTC.